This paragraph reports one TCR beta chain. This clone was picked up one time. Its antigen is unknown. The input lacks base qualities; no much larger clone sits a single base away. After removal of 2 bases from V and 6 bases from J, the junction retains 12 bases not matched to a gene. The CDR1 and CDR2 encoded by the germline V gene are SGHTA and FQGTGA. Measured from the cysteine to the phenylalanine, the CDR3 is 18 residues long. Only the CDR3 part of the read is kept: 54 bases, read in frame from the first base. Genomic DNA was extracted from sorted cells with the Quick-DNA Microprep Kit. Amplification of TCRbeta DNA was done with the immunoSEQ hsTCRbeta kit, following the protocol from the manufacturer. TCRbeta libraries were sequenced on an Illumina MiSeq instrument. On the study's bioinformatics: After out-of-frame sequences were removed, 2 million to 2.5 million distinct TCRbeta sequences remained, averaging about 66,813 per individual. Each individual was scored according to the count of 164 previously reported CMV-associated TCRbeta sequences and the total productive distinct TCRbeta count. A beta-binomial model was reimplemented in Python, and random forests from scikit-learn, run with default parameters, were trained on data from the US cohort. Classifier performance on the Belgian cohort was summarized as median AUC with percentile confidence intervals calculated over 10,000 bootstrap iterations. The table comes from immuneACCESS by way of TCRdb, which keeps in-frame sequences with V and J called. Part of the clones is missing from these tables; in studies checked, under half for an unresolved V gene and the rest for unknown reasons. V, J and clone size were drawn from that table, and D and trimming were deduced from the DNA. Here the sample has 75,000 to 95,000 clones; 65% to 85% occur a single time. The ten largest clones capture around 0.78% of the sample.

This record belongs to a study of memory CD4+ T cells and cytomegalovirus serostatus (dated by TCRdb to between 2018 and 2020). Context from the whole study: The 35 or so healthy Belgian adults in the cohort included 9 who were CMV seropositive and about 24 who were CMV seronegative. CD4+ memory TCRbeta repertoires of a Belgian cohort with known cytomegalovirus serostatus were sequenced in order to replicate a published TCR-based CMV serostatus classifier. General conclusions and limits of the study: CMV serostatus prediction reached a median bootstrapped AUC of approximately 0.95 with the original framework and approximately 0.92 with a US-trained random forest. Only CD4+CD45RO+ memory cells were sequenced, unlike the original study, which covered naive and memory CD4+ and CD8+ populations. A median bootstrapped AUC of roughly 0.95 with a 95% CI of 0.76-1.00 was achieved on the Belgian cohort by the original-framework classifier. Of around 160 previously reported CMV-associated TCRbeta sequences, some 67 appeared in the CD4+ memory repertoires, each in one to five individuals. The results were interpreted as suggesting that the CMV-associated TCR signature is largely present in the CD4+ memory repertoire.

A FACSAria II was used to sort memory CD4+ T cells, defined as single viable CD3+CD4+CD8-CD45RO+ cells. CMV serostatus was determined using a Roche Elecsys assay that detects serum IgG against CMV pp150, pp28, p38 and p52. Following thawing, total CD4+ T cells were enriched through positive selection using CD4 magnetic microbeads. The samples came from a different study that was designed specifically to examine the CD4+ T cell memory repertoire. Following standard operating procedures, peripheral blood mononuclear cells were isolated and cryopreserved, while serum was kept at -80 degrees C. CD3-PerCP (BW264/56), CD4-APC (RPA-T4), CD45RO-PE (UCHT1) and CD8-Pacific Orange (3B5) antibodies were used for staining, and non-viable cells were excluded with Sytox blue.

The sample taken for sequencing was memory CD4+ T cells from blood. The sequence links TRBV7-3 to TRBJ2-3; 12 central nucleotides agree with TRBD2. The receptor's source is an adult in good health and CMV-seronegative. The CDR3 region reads CASSLWPSGGAVSDTQYF. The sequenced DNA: TGTGCCAGCAGCTTATGGCCTAGCGGGGGGGCAGTTTCGGATACGCAGTATTTT.